Shown below are 25 T cell receptor beta chains from a single sample sequenced in a study of cytomegalovirus exposure and HLA in healthy donors. PCR amplification relied on 60 Vbeta primers (plus 13 Jbeta primers). Assay: immunoSEQ multiplex PCR; the TCRdb copy retains only in-frame clones and omits some. The sample has over 140,000 clones; around 82% are singletons. The specimen sequenced was PBMCs. These TCRs come from a man over 45 in good health and CMV-seronegative.

V and J are TRBV9 and TRBJ2-1; D perhaps matches TRBD1 (5 bases). Germline V gives CDR1 SGDLS, CDR2 YYNGEE. This CDR3 region has 13 residues. Trimming took off 7 bases at V and 5 bases at J, with 13 bases between the two ends. The DNA of the CDR3 is TGTGCCAGCGGTGACACCAGGGACAATGAGCAGTTCTTC. It specifies CASGDTRDNEQFF.

The DNA of the CDR3 is TGCGCCAGCAGCCCCCGCGGACTAGCGGAGGCGAGAATTCCTAGCACAGATACGCAGTATTTT. Translating gives CASSPRGLAEARIPSTDTQYF. J is TRBJ2-3 and V is TRBV5-1; 10 nucleotides line up with TRBD2. The CDR3 loop spans 21 amino acids. The V gene's germline CDR1 is SGHRS and CDR2 YFSETQ. V trimming: 4 bases; J trimming: 0 bases; junction bases outside the gene matches: 20.

V and J are TRBV5-4 and TRBJ1-2; 7 bases are shared with TRBD1. J gave up 9 bases and V 1 base, and 6 bases lay outside the gene matches. The length of the CDR3 is 13 residues. The germline CDR1 and CDR2 sequences are SGHNT and YYREEE (reference sequence). The CDR3 sequence: CASSLLTGISYTF. CDR3 coding DNA: TGTGCCAGCAGCTTGTTGACAGGGATTAGCTACACCTTC.

This chain links TRBV5-1 with TRBJ2-1; D ambiguous. Deletions cut 4 bases from V and 8 bases from J, with 10 bases between. The germline CDR1 and CDR2 sequences are SGHRS and YFSETQ. The CDR3 has 12 amino acids. Written as DNA, the CDR3 is TGCGCCAGCAGCGAATCCGAGGATGAGCAGTTCTTC. Amino acids: CASSESEDEQFF.

The sample holds one count of this clone. J is TRBJ2-2 and V is TRBV25-1; a possible D gene is TRBD2 (6 bases). Germline V gives CDR1 MGHDK, CDR2 SYGVNS. The germline V and J ends were trimmed by 5 bases and 3 bases, with 7 bases remaining between them. The CDR3 is 13 residues long. The CDR3 protein is CASSRGYTGELFF. The CDR3, as DNA: TGTGCCAGCAGTCGGGGGTACACCGGGGAGCTGTTTTTT.

The CDR3 protein is CASSPRGGSQPQHF. The CDR3 nucleotides are TGTGCCAGCAGTCCCCGGGGAGGGAGCCAGCCCCAGCATTTT. The chain links TRBV6-5 to TRBJ1-5, with D unresolved. Germline CDR1 MNHEY, CDR2 SVGAGI. This CDR3 spans 14 amino acids. V lost 5 bases, J lost 7 bases, and 15 bases lay in between.

There are a few counts of this clone. V is TRBV28 and J is TRBJ2-3; 7 nucleotides match TRBD1. V lost 5 bases, J lost 0 bases, and 5 bases stayed unmatched. Germline-derived CDR1 and CDR2 are MDHEN and SYDVKM. CDR3 size: 15 residues. CDR3 sequence (DNA): TGTGCCAGCAGTCGACAGGGTACTAGCACAGATACGCAGTATTTT. It yields the protein CASSRQGTSTDTQYF.

The chain joins TRBV18 to TRBJ2-5; 12 bases map to TRBD2. The germline V gene has CDR1 KGHSH and CDR2 LQKENI. This CDR3 has 18 residues. V lost 1 base and J lost 4; bases outside the gene matches: 10. The CDR3 region is CASSPLGASGRATETQYF. DNA for the CDR3: TGTGCCAGCTCACCACTAGGAGCTAGCGGGAGGGCCACAGAGACCCAGTACTTC.

The genes are TRBV5-4 and TRBJ1-1; TRBD1 is a possible D gene (5 bases). The V gene lost 0 bases and the J gene lost 5 bases, with 8 bases spanning the gap. The length of the CDR3 is 13 residues. Germline V gene sequence: CDR1 SGHNT, CDR2 YYREEE (reference sequence). The CDR3 sequence is CASSLVGRTEAFF. The CDR3, as DNA: TGTGCCAGCAGCTTGGTGGGGCGGACTGAAGCTTTCTTT. Using reference TRBV5-4 and TRBJ1-1 for the parts outside the CDR3, the full variable domain is ETGVTQSPTHLIKTRGQQVTLRCSSQSGHNTVSWYQQALGQGPQFIFQYYREEENGRGNFPPRFSGLQFPNYSSELNVNALELDDSALYLCASSLVGRTEAFFGQGTRLTVV.

The rearrangement uses TRBV6-1 and TRBJ2-1; D is uncertain. The CDR3 runs 11 residues. Deletions cut 6 bases from V and 8 bases from J, with 8 bases between. Germline V gene data show CDR1 as MNHNS and CDR2 as SASEGT. The DNA for the CDR3 is TGTGCCAGCAGCCTCCGCGATGAGCAGTTCTTC. Amino acids: CASSLRDEQFF.

The V call is TRBV5-4, the J call TRBJ1-6; the match to TRBD1 covers 8 bases. J gave up 6 bases and V 4 bases, and 6 bases lay outside the gene matches. Looked up from germline, CDR1 is SGHNT and CDR2 is YYREEE (reference sequence). There are 15 residues in the CDR3. The CDR3 DNA is TGTGCCAGCAGCACGACAGGGGCCGCTAATTCACCCCTCCACTTT. This codes for CASSTTGAANSPLHF. Full variable domain (outside the CDR3, taken from reference TRBV5-4 and TRBJ1-6): ETGVTQSPTHLIKTRGQQVTLRCSSQSGHNTVSWYQQALGQGPQFIFQYYREEENGRGNFPPRFSGLQFPNYSSELNVNALELDDSALYLCASSTTGAANSPLHFGNGTRLTVT.

The chain has TRBV6-1 and TRBJ1-2; weak D call: TRBD1 (5 bases). The CDR3 consists of 12 residues. Germline V lookup: CDR1 MNHNS, CDR2 SASEGT. Trimming took off 6 bases at V and 1 base at J, with 6 bases between the two ends. The DNA for the CDR3 is TGTGCCAGCAGGACAGTTAACTATGGCTACACCTTC. As protein: CASRTVNYGYTF.

This chain uses TRBV7-6 with TRBJ2-2, with D tentatively TRBD1 (6 bases). The CDR3 is 17 residues long. Germline V gene data show CDR1 as SGHVS and CDR2 as FNYEAQ. The V end lost 4 bases, the J end lost 5 bases, and 20 bases lay between the germline ends. CDR3 sequence (DNA): TGTGCCAGCAGCTCCAGCGGCCCCCCAGGGGTAACCGGGGAGCTGTTTTTT. It is translated as CASSSSGPPGVTGELFF.

The V gene is TRBV7-9, the J gene TRBJ2-3; no firm D call. Germline values: CDR1 SEHNR, CDR2 FQNEAQ (reference sequence). The V gene lost 5 bases and the J gene lost 2 bases, with 11 bases spanning the gap. The CDR3 runs to 14 residues. The CDR3 sequence is CASSPTQDTDTQYF. The CDR3 coding sequence is TGTGCCAGCAGCCCCACCCAGGACACAGATACGCAGTATTTT.

The rearrangement links TRBV5-6 to TRBJ1-1; possibly TRBD1 for D (6 bases). CDR1 is SGHDT and CDR2 is YYEEEE in the germline V gene. The germline V and J ends were trimmed by 7 bases and 7 bases, with 14 bases remaining between them. The CDR3 has 12 amino acids. Here the CDR3 DNA reads TGTGCCAGCTGGGGAGGGGGAGATGAAGCTTTCTTT. Amino acid sequence: CASWGGGDEAFF.

The rearrangement joins TRBV28 to TRBJ1-4; 9 nucleotides match TRBD1. The CDR3 runs to 15 residues. Germline trimming cut 6 bases from V and 0 bases from J; bases unmatched to any gene: 2. Germline-derived CDR1 and CDR2 are MDHEN and SYDVKM. The CDR3 DNA reads as TGTGCCAGCAGCCGACAGGGGGCAACTAATGAAAAACTGTTTTTT. As protein: CASSRQGATNEKLFF.

This clone was seen more than once but under ten times. The rearrangement joins TRBV7-9 to TRBJ2-5; no firm D call. The V end was cut by 4 bases, the J end by 5 bases, with 17 bases between. CDR1 and CDR2 from the germline V gene are SEHNR and FQNEAQ (reference sequence). This CDR3 comprises 15 residues. The CDR3 DNA sequence: TGTGCCAGCAGCTCCCGGGTCGGGTCCGGGGAGACCCAGTACTTC. Amino acids: CASSSRVGSGETQYF.

There are a few counts of this clone. The V call is TRBV10-2, the J call TRBJ2-7; the match to TRBD2 covers 11 bases. The CDR3 consists of 13 residues. With V trimmed by 8 bases and J by 6 bases, 6 bases remained unmatched. The V gene's germline CDR1 is WSHSY and CDR2 SAAADI. The CDR3 coding sequence is TGCGCCAGCGTAGCGGGAGGGAATCGCGAGCAGTACTTC. This gives the protein CASVAGGNREQYF.

V gene TRBV10-1 combines with J gene TRBJ1-1; 10 bases agree with TRBD1. J gave up 5 bases and V 0 bases, and 3 bases lay outside the gene matches. CDR3 length: 15 amino acids. Germline V gives CDR1 WNHNN, CDR2 SYGVQD (reference sequence). Written as DNA, the CDR3 is TGCGCCAGCAGTGAGTCGAGGGACAGGGGAACTGAAGCTTTCTTT. It specifies CASSESRDRGTEAFF.

This chain uses TRBV5-1 with TRBJ2-5; 9 bases map to TRBD2. CDR3 length: 16 amino acids. The J segment lost 1 base and the V segment lost 0 bases, leaving 4 bases of the junction unmatched. Germline V gene sequence: CDR1 SGHRS, CDR2 YFSETQ. The CDR3 reads CASSLGPAGGQETQYF. As DNA, the CDR3 is TGCGCCAGCAGCTTGGGACCAGCGGGGGGCCAAGAGACCCAGTACTTC.

The chain has TRBV6-5 and TRBJ2-7; 9 positions agree with TRBD1. The CDR3 has 15 amino acids. Germline V lookup: CDR1 MNHEY, CDR2 SVGAGI. With V trimmed by 4 bases and J by 4 bases, 8 bases remained unmatched. CDR3 nucleotide sequence: TGTGCCAGCAGTTCCGGGACAGGGAGAAATTACGAGCAGTACTTC. It codes for CASSSGTGRNYEQYF.

This rearrangement joins TRBV11-2 to TRBJ1-6; TRBD1 agrees at 11 bases. With 4 bases clipped from V and 10 bases from J, the junction kept 6 bases outside the gene matches. There are 15 residues in the CDR3. Per the germline V gene, CDR1 is SGHAT and CDR2 is FQNNGV. The DNA for the CDR3 is TGTGCCAGCAGCTCGGACAGGGGGCGCGGATCACCCCTCCACTTT. Its protein is CASSSDRGRGSPLHF.

The chain uses TRBV30 and TRBJ1-2; D gene ambiguous. Trimming shortened V by 0 bases and J by 6 bases, and 14 bases separated the two germline ends. The germline gives CDR1 GTSNPN, CDR2 SVGIG (reference sequence). This CDR3 region has 14 residues. For the CDR3, the DNA is TGTGCCTGGAGTGTACTCTCGACGGCGGATGGCTACACCTTC. Its translation is CAWSVLSTADGYTF.

This clone was detected once. The chain uses TRBV5-1 and TRBJ2-5, with TRBD1 identical over 11 bases. Trimming took 0 bases from V and 4 from J; bases not matched to a gene: 2. Germline-derived CDR1 and CDR2 are SGHRS and YFSETQ. The CDR3 consists of 15 residues. Here the CDR3 DNA reads TGCGCCAGCAGCTTGGCCGGGACAGGGGGAGAGACCCAGTACTTC. This codes for CASSLAGTGGETQYF.

This clone was found once. The V and J genes are TRBV30 and TRBJ2-6; 11 bases map to TRBD1. From germline, CDR1 is GTSNPN and CDR2 SVGIG (reference sequence). The CDR3 consists of 17 residues. V dropped 7 bases and J dropped 1; count of bases not matched to a gene: 9. The CDR3 here is CASQGDRGWSGANVLTF. The CDR3 region has the DNA TGTGCCTCCCAGGGGGACAGGGGGTGGTCTGGGGCCAACGTCCTGACTTTC.